Shown below are 16 T cell receptor beta chains from a single sample sequenced in a study of identical twins. A single record per CDR3 protein comes from TCRdb applying MiXCR to the 5' RACE reads. The profile shows some 440,000 distinct CDR3 sequences, approximately 24% of them singletons. This sample also appeared in a second study, on T cells expressing NK-cell markers.

Specimen: CD4+ T cells sorted from blood. These receptors were taken from a woman aged 18-29 years in good health.

This clonotype was recorded many times. The rearrangement links TRBV29-1 to TRBJ2-7, with D possibly matching TRBD1 (5 bases). Germline lookup yields CDR1 SQVTM and CDR2 ANQGSEA. This CDR3 contains 12 residues. V lost 1 base, J lost 3 bases, and 7 bases lay in between. This chain's CDR3 is CSVEGQGYEQYF. In nucleotides, the CDR3 is TGCAGCGTTGAAGGCCAGGGCTACGAGCAGTACTTC.

This clonotype was picked up a small number of times. This sequence joins TRBV20-1 and TRBJ1-6; D is ambiguous. CDR3 length: 12 residues. V was pared by 5 bases and J by 9 bases, with 11 bases between. Germline V gene lookup returns CDR1 DFQATT and CDR2 SNEGSKA (reference sequence). Here the CDR3 DNA reads TGCAGTGCTGATTTCGGAGGTTCACCCCTCCACTTT. Residues: CSADFGGSPLHF.

The chain recombines TRBV12-3 or TRBV12-4 with TRBJ1-4, with D hard to call. The CDR3 is 13 residues long. Trimming took 0 bases from V and 9 from J, leaving 8 bases between them. In DNA, the CDR3 is TGTGCCAGCAGTTTAGCTTCCCAGAAAAAACTGTTTTTT. The encoded protein is CASSLASQKKLFF.

J is TRBJ2-7 and V is TRBV7-9; 11 bases agree with TRBD1. The trim removed 5 bases at V and 7 bases at J, leaving 16 bases unmatched. This CDR3 is built from 17 residues. Per germline, CDR1 SEHNR and CDR2 FQNEAQ (reference sequence). DNA of the CDR3: TGTGCCAGCAGCCCCAAAGGGGATGGACAGGGGGCTTGGGAGCAGTACTTC. It specifies CASSPKGDGQGAWEQYF.

This rearrangement joins TRBV12-5 to TRBJ2-2; TRBD2 aligns across 9 bases. From germline, CDR1 is LGHNT and CDR2 FRNRAP. Unmatched junction bases numbered 6, after V lost 3 bases and J lost 4 bases. This CDR3 region has 16 residues. Here the CDR3 DNA reads TGTGCTAGTGGTTTAAAGGGACTAGCTCGCACCGGGGAGCTGTTTTTT. Amino acid sequence: CASGLKGLARTGELFF. The entire variable domain, with the rest obtained from reference TRBV12-5 and TRBJ2-2, is as follows: DARVTQTPRHKVTEMGQEVTMRCQPILGHNTVFWYRQTMMQGLELLAYFRNRAPLDDSGMPKDRFSAEMPDATLATLKIQPSEPRDSAVYFCASGLKGLARTGELFFGEGSRLTVL.

This clonotype was counted many times. The chain employs TRBV29-1 and TRBJ2-5; D might be TRBD1 (6 bases). Germline V gives CDR1 SQVTM, CDR2 ANQGSEA. The CDR3 spans 14 residues. Deletions cut 7 bases from V and 5 bases from J, with 20 bases between. The CDR3 nucleotides are TGCAGCGGGGGGACAACCATCGAGGGGGAGACCCAGTACTTC. This encodes CSGGTTIEGETQYF.

V is TRBV6-2 or TRBV6-3 and J is TRBJ2-1; the D is unclear. Trimming took off 3 bases at V and 5 bases at J, with 11 bases between the two ends. The CDR3 extends over 14 amino acids. Germline CDR1 reads MNHEY; CDR2 reads SVGEGT. CDR3 residues: CASSYRRSNNEQFF. Written as DNA, the CDR3 is TGTGCCAGCAGTTATCGGCGAAGCAACAATGAGCAGTTCTTC.

The rearrangement joins TRBV4-3 to TRBJ1-3; unclear D gene. The V end lost 2 bases, the J end lost 0 bases, and 5 bases lay between the germline ends. The CDR3 extends over 14 amino acids. Germline values: CDR1 LGHNA, CDR2 YSLEER. The CDR3: CASSQSGSGNTIYF. In DNA, the CDR3 is TGCGCCAGCAGCCAATCTGGCTCTGGAAACACCATATATTTT.

There are a few counts of this clonotype. The V call is TRBV20-1, the J call TRBJ2-3, with 9 bases that match TRBD2. V was clipped by 6 bases and J by 2 bases; unmatched bases: 6. CDR3 length equals 14 residues. Germline V gene lookup returns CDR1 DFQATT and CDR2 SNEGSKA (reference sequence). In nucleotides, the CDR3 is TGCAGTGCCACGCTAGCGGGAAACACAGATACGCAGTATTTT. It yields the protein CSATLAGNTDTQYF.

The chain employs TRBV28 and TRBJ1-6; D gene ambiguous. The CDR3 spans 12 residues. CDR1 is MDHEN, CDR2 SYDVKM, per germline. V lost 9 bases and J lost 7, with 10 bases in between. The CDR3 nucleotides read TGTGCCAGTCAGCTCAGGAATTCACCCCTCCACTTT. Translation gives CASQLRNSPLHF.

There are a few counts of this clonotype. This chain connects TRBV5-1 to TRBJ1-3; possible D gene TRBD1, 5 bases. Per the germline V gene, CDR1 is SGHRS and CDR2 is YFSETQ. The V end was cut by 2 bases, the J end by 4 bases, with 10 bases between. This CDR3 is built from 14 residues. CDR3 in amino acids: CASSFQGAGNTIYF. CDR3 sequence (DNA): TGCGCCAGCAGCTTTCAGGGAGCCGGAAACACCATATATTTT.

This clonotype came up a few times. The chain employs TRBV6-5 and TRBJ1-2, with D unclear. The CDR3 has 14 residues. Trimming left V 2 bases short and J 5 bases short, with 12 bases between. CDR1 and CDR2 (germline): MNHEY, SVGAGI. DNA of the CDR3: TGTGCCAGCAGTTACGGGGAATACGGTTATGGCTACACCTTC. It translates to CASSYGEYGYGYTF.

The V and J genes are TRBV12-3 or TRBV12-4 and TRBJ2-7; TRBD2 matches 15 bases. The CDR3 is 17 residues long. The trim removed 4 bases at V and 3 bases at J, leaving 7 bases unmatched. The DNA for the CDR3 is TGTGCCAGCAGTTCCTCCGGACTAGCGGGAGGGCGCTACGAGCAGTACTTC. Protein: CASSSSGLAGGRYEQYF.

This clonotype was seen a few times. The V call is TRBV11-2, the J call TRBJ2-7; D gene uncertain. Trimming stripped 0 bases from V and 2 bases from J, with 14 bases between. Germline assignment: CDR1 SGHAT and CDR2 FQNNGV. The CDR3 is 16 amino acids. CDR3 protein: CASSLERLDGTYEQYF. The CDR3 DNA sequence: TGTGCCAGCAGCTTAGAGAGACTGGATGGGACCTACGAGCAGTACTTC.

This clonotype was detected a few times. This chain joins TRBV7-2 and TRBJ2-7, with 9 bases aligning to TRBD2. The germline gives CDR1 SGHTA, CDR2 FQGNSA. The CDR3 runs to 15 residues. The ends lost 5 bases at V and 1 base at J; junction bases unmatched: 6. CDR3 region: CASSQSGRTSYEQYF. The CDR3 DNA sequence: TGTGCCAGCAGCCAAAGCGGGAGGACTTCCTACGAGCAGTACTTC. Combining the CDR3 with reference TRBV7-2 and TRBJ2-7 gives the whole variable domain GAGVSQSPSNKVTEKGKDVELRCDPISGHTALYWYRQSLGQGLEFLIYFQGNSAPDKSGLPSDRFSAERTGGSVSTLTIQRTQQEDSAVYLCASSQSGRTSYEQYFGPGTRLTVT.

This clonotype is a singleton in its sample. V usage is TRBV9 and J usage is TRBJ2-3; D ambiguous. V dropped 0 bases and J dropped 7 bases, with 12 bases sitting between them. This CDR3 spans 14 amino acids. Germline CDR1 reads SGDLS; CDR2 reads YYNGEE. The CDR3: CASSVATRAHTQYF. The CDR3 DNA is TGTGCCAGCAGCGTAGCAACCCGGGCCCATACGCAGTATTTT.